The clone carrying this T cell receptor beta chain has a handful of counts. This entry is derived from a study of blood T cells in healthy people across ages. The CDR3 is 15 amino acids. Germline loops: CDR1 SEHNR, CDR2 FQNEAQ (reference sequence). The V end lost 5 bases, the J end lost 5 bases, and 18 bases lay between the germline ends. For the second PCR, which ran for 7 to 11 cycles, a sample-barcoded 5' primer and a J-beta primer mix were used. TCRdb redid the calling of the 5' RACE reads with MiXCR, one entry per CDR3 protein. The data show about 500,000 distinct CDR3 sequences, approximately 25% seen once. Separately, the same data were catalogued under a study of T cells of mothers and their children.

The specimen was blood. The TCR sequence derives from a boy under 18 in good health. The rearrangement joins TRBV7-9 to TRBJ2-5; no clear D gene. The CDR3 reads CASSPRATVWETQYF. The CDR3 region has the DNA TGTGCCAGCAGCCCAAGGGCGACGGTCTGGGAGACCCAGTACTTC.